This T cell receptor (beta chain) appears in the sequencing data of a study of regulatory T cells in long-lasting Graves disease. Construction of TCR beta libraries relied on iRepertoire HTBI primers and on Arm-PCR targeting CDR3 regions. Via MiXCR, TCRdb re-called the multiplex PCR reads, giving one row per CDR3 protein. The sample records about 460,000 distinct CDR3 sequences, about 14% being singletons. On this clonotype itself: Its antigen is still unknown. A much larger clone differs from this one at a single base, so this may be a read error.

Time point in this sample: newly diagnosed GD, antithyroid drugs for less than 3 months. From RNA extracted from PBMCs, the TCR library was made. Notes on the study in general: Peripheral blood alone, not thyroid tissue, underwent study.

This CDR3 comprises 12 residues. V gave up 1 base and J gave up 4 bases, with 5 bases separating them. Per germline, CDR1 DFQATT and CDR2 SNEGSKA (reference sequence). These same records also appear under a second study, on T cells in Graves' hyperthyroidism and ophthalmopathy. From that report: Reasons for excluding patients were uncontrolled infection, other autoimmune disease, pregnancy or lactation.

J is TRBJ1-5 and V is TRBV20-1; weak D call: TRBD1 (5 bases). This clonotype originated in a woman in her fifties or sixties with Graves disease. The input for sequencing was peripheral blood mononuclear cells (PBMCs), taken at new diagnosis, from a patient treated with antithyroid drugs. CDR3 nucleotides: TGCAGTGCTAGAGCAGGGAATCAGCCCCAGCATTTT. Residues: CSARAGNQPQHF.